The T cell receptor beta chain described here comes from a study of STAT5B mutations in CD4+ large granular lymphocyte leukemia (dated by TCRdb to 2021 to 2024). With regard to the full study: Among healthy controls, the CDR3 'QG' motif was associated with a particular HLA allele. The study compared the TCRbeta repertoires of patients with CD4+ T-cell large granular lymphocyte leukemia against those of healthy blood donors. Flow cytometry performed on FACSCanto II or FACSVerse showed that the purified fractions had more than 95% purity among lymphocytes.

The immunoSEQ assay at survey resolution was used to sequence TCRbeta rearrangements from genomic DNA. As for the original processing: In the TCR sequencing data, the lowest productive clonotype frequency that could be detected was 2.59 x 10-5. Analyses included only productive TCRbeta rearrangements, meaning complete and in-frame sequences. Clonality for each sample was calculated as Simpson clonality in the immunoSEQ Analyzer version 3.0. Clones were categorized by frequency as very rare, small, medium, large (1-20%) or hyperexpanded (>20%). OLGA 1.2.3 estimated generation probabilities, VDJtools produced V-gene circos plots, VDJdb was queried for specificities, and GLIPH identified CDR3 motifs. The table comes from immuneACCESS by way of TCRdb, which keeps in-frame sequences with V and J called. Part of the clones is missing from these tables; in studies checked, under half for an unresolved V gene and the rest for unknown reasons. V, J and clone size derive from that table, while D and trimming were established from the DNA sequence. This sample has 30,000 to 40,000 clones in its table, and 76% of those were observed once. The ten largest account for roughly 7% of the sample.

Comment on this clone: It lacks a known antigen. Qualities for individual bases were not recorded, and no much larger clone is one base off.

The paper's findings and limits, for the study overall: Main leukemic clonotypes were private to each patient, although roughly 26% of the main leukemic clonotypes were found at low frequency in the non-leukemic repertoires of other patients. Greater clonality appeared to be present in CD4-sorted patient repertoires than in healthy CD4+ repertoires, and the difference was retained after the putative leukemic clones were removed. The data were not HLA-matched, and the relatively small sample size could explain the higher clonality seen in CD4+ compared with CD8+ T-LGLL.

Buffy coats from under 40 blood donors, supplied by the Finnish Red Cross blood service, were used as healthy controls. All TCR-sequenced material derived from peripheral blood: patient blood samples and healthy donor buffy coats. Peripheral blood mononuclear cells were isolated by Ficoll-Hypaque gradient centrifugation. For the healthy controls, CD4+ cells were obtained from buffy coats by magnetic purification. Genomic DNA was extracted with the Gentra Puregene Cell and Tissue kit and quantified on a Qubit 2.0 fluorometer. This clonotype was sampled from a human donor in good health. Sequenced: CD4+ T cells from blood buffy coats.

Here is the DNA: TGTGCCAGTAGTATAGACCTAGGGAGGGTTTCTTCACCCCTCCACTTT. Translated, this is CASSIDLGRVSSPLHF. Recombination linked TRBV19 to TRBJ1-6; no D gene is confidently identified. The germline V gene (reference sequence) provides CDR1 LNHDA and CDR2 SQIVND. V is reduced by 0 bases and J by 9 bases, leaving a spacing of 15 bases between them. Spanning cysteine to phenylalanine, the CDR3 consists of 16 amino acids. Of the read, only the CDR3 DNA is kept; its 48 bases are in frame from base 1.